This entry is about one T cell receptor beta chain. This clonotype was counted ten times or more. Its binding antigen is unknown. Base qualities are not at hand, and no much larger clone is one base apart. The TCR beta CDR3 regions were amplified from the RNA transcripts. The first round of RT-PCR for the TCR CDR3 was performed with the HTBI primer set and the Qiagen OneStep RT-PCR kit. Libraries were constructed in a second round of multiplex PCR, after which size selection and purification were performed. Sequencing of the libraries was done on an Illumina HiSeq2000 using paired-end 100 bp reads. The paper's data handling went like this. Raw data were processed with SOAPnuke, discarding reads with adapters, uncalled bases, mean Phred below 15, or no exact constant-primer or identifier match. COPE v1.2.5 was used to merge the high-quality paired reads, and each unique nucleotide sequence was defined as a clonotype. Clonotypes were aligned to IMGT TRBV, TRBD and TRBJ reference segments using MiTCR v1.1. Only V-J combinations with frequency above 0.0001, covering about 99% of repertoires, were analysed. A TCS score was defined as the ratio of F50 (clonal expansion) to E x V (chaos), with BLOSUM62-based TCRdist applied between CDR3 peptides within each V-J. Welch's t-statistics and random forest reduced 514 V-J features to about 13, which were used in a naive Bayes classifier (R e1071). TCRdb trimmed the raw reads at Q25, called clones with MiXCR and kept productive beta chains. All rows with the same CDR3 protein become a single entry with the most common DNA and genes. These V and J calls are TCRdb output, not the study's own analysis. For this sample the table gives about 600,000 distinct CDR3 sequences, of which more than 13% were detected only once. The ten largest account for around 7% of the sample.

The sample originates from a study of T cells in Graves' hyperthyroidism and ophthalmopathy (dated by TCRdb to the late 2010s). Turning to the overall study: Peripheral blood samples were taken at the time of initial diagnosis, prior to any treatment. TCR V-J signatures able to tell the groups apart were searched for in a discovery cohort of 90 to 100 patients, of whom over 40 had Graves' ophthalmopathy and about 60 had stable Graves' hyperthyroidism. Prospective prediction of ophthalmopathy was tested in an independent validation cohort of fewer than 20 hyperthyroidism patients and 15 to 17 patients who later progressed to ophthalmopathy. The 75 to 100 discovery patients were randomly split 7:3 into training and test sets. In more than 5 Graves' hyperthyroidism patients, the study also compared T-cell repertoires from thyroid tissue with T-cell repertoires from blood. Following sampling, methimazole starting at 30 mg daily was given to hyperthyroidism patients, and high-dose intravenous methylprednisolone was given to ophthalmopathy patients. The paper describes TCR Vbeta CDR3 sequencing of roughly 130 peripheral blood samples, made up of under 50 ophthalmopathy patients, around 78 hyperthyroidism patients and 17 progressor patients.

The germline V gene specifies SGHTA as CDR1 and FQGTGA as CDR2. The CDR3 runs 13 amino acids, cysteine and phenylalanine included. Of the read, only the CDR3 DNA is kept; its 39 bases are in frame from base 1. Cut back by 5 bases and 4 bases, the V and J ends lie 11 bases apart. Ophthalmopathy patients had moderately to severely active disease, Clinical Activity Score of at least 3, NOSPECS grade of at least 4, and duration under 3 months. The study excluded patients with uncontrolled infections, other autoimmune diseases, pregnancy or lactation. Diagnoses relied on clinical symptoms, serum thyroxine and TRAb, thyroid ultrasound and orbital computed tomography. PBMCs were isolated from 10 ml of fresh peripheral blood by Ficoll-Paque density gradient centrifugation. Total RNA was extracted with Trizol reagent, and quality was checked on an Agilent 2100 Bioanalyzer. Here is what the overall study found, with its caveats: Most expanded thyroid clonotypes (frequency above 0.001) were also detected in blood, a finding suggesting that blood repertoires may reflect thyroid immune responses. In validation, the model predicted progression to ophthalmopathy a median of roughly 6.2 months before onset, with roughly 70% sensitivity and roughly 77% specificity. Sample size was not statistically predetermined, and investigators were not blinded to group allocation. Ophthalmopathy was separated from stable hyperthyroidism by a 13 V-J signature model, with over 85% sensitivity and about 81% specificity obtained in cross-validation and 80%/75% obtained in testing.

The rearrangement joined TRBV7-3 to TRBJ2-5, and the D gene may be TRBD2, 6 bases matching. The sequencing input was blood. This TCR was sampled from a young woman with Graves' ophthalmopathy. The DNA is as follows: TGTGCCAGCAGCCCCCGGGGGACAGAGACCCAGTACTTC. Its protein reads: CASSPRGTETQYF.